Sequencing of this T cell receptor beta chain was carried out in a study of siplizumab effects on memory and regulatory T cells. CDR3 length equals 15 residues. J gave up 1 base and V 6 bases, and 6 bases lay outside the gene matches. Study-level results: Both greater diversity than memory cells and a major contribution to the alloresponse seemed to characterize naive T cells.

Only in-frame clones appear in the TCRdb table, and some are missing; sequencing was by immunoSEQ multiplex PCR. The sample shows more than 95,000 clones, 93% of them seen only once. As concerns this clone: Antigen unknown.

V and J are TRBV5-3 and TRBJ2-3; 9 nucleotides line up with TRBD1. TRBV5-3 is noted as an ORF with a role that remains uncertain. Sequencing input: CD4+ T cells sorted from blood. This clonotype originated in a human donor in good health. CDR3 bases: TGTGCCAGAACTAACCGGGACAGGGGCACAGATACGCAGTATTTT. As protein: CARTNRDRGTDTQYF.